This entry lists 17 T cell receptor beta chains sequenced from one sample in a study of CD8+ T cells in alopecia areata. Extraction and reverse transcription of RNA yielded cDNA as the sequencing template. This table comes from immunoSEQ multiplex PCR, and its TCRdb copy is limited to in-frame clones, with some not included. The table has approximately 34,000 clones, roughly 53% seen once; the top ten hold 40%. Material: NKG2D-high CD8+ T cells sorted from blood. The receptors were sampled from a human donor with alopecia areata.

The gene calls are TRBV15 and TRBJ2-1, with 7 bases matching TRBD2. With 1 base clipped from V and 1 base from J, the junction kept 4 bases outside the gene matches. Germline V gives CDR1 LNHNV, CDR2 YYDKDF (reference sequence). The CDR3 totals 16 residues. The CDR3: CATSRGSGPSYNEQFF. For the CDR3, the DNA is TGTGCCACCAGCAGAGGTAGCGGGCCATCCTACAATGAGCAGTTCTTC.

The rearrangement links TRBV7-2 to TRBJ2-3; perhaps TRBD2 as D (5 bases). This CDR3 has 16 amino acids. The V and J ends lost 0 bases and 6 bases respectively, with 16 bases between them. Germline loops: CDR1 SGHTA, CDR2 FQGNSA. The DNA of the CDR3 is TGTGCCAGCAGCTTAGCGCTGGCGGGTGTGCCGGATACGCAGTATTTT. Translating gives CASSLALAGVPDTQYF.

The rearrangement uses TRBV7-9 and TRBJ2-7; the D gene is possibly TRBD2 (6 bases). The ends were cut back, 3 bases at V and 3 bases at J, with 15 bases in the middle. Germline V lookup: CDR1 SEHNR, CDR2 FQNEAQ (reference sequence). CDR3 length equals 15 residues. The CDR3 DNA reads TGTGCCAGCAGCTTGGGTGAAGTGACTAGCTACGAGCAGTACTTC. Translation gives CASSLGEVTSYEQYF.

The CDR3 DNA reads as TGTGCCAGCAGTTCTACCTACACGGGGGGGATAGATACGCAGTATTTT. Translation: CASSSTYTGGIDTQYF. This chain connects TRBV6-5 to TRBJ2-3; 8 bases map to TRBD2. The V segment lost 4 bases and the J segment 5 bases; nucleotides outside the gene matches: 11. The CDR3 contains 16 residues. Germline loops: CDR1 MNHEY, CDR2 SVGAGI.

The sample holds a few counts of this clone. The rearrangement joins TRBV28 to TRBJ2-7; D is unresolved. V was trimmed by 10 bases and J by 6 bases, leaving 19 bases between them. Germline V gives CDR1 MDHEN, CDR2 SYDVKM. The CDR3 totals 13 residues. DNA of the CDR3: TGTGCCACCTTTTCAGGATTCATCCGCGAGCAGTACTTC. It yields the protein CATFSGFIREQYF.

The chain links TRBV10-2 to TRBJ2-7; D is undetermined. Germline V gene sequence: CDR1 WSHSY, CDR2 SAAADI. CDR3 length: 12 residues. V gave up 6 bases and J gave up 0 bases, with 6 bases separating them. Written as DNA, the CDR3 is TGCGCCAGCAGCGCTAGCTCCTACGAGCAGTACTTC. This encodes CASSASSYEQYF.

In this sample, this clone turned up a few times. The gene calls are TRBV7-9 and TRBJ1-5; D is unresolved. The CDR3 sequence is 14 residues long. Deletions cut 4 bases from V and 10 bases from J, with 17 bases between. Germline values: CDR1 SEHNR, CDR2 FQNEAQ (reference sequence). This CDR3 is CASSSGEGMGPQHF. As DNA, the CDR3 is TGTGCCAGCAGCTCTGGAGAGGGAATGGGCCCCCAGCATTTT. The whole variable domain, filled in from reference TRBV7-9 and TRBJ1-5, reads DTGVSQNPRHKITKRGQNVTFRCDPISEHNRLYWYRQTLGQGPEFLTYFQNEAQLEKSRLLSDRFSAERPKGSFSTLEIQRTEQGDSAMYLCASSSGEGMGPQHFGDGTRLSIL.

The V and J genes are TRBV27 and TRBJ2-1, with D tentatively TRBD2 (6 bases). Trimming pared 2 bases from V and 3 bases from J, leaving 11 bases between. Germline loops: CDR1 MNHEY, CDR2 SMNVEV (reference sequence). The CDR3 loop spans 15 amino acids. CDR3 amino acids: CASSLIRENYNEQFF. DNA of the CDR3: TGTGCCAGCAGTTTAATTCGGGAGAACTACAATGAGCAGTTCTTC.

The CDR3 DNA reads TGTGCCAGTAGTTGGGGACAGTCGATCTTCAATGAGCAGTTCTTC. Its protein product is CASSWGQSIFNEQFF. This sequence joins TRBV19 and TRBJ2-1; 7 nucleotides agree with TRBD1. The V and J ends lost 5 bases and 6 bases, in that order; junction bases with no gene match: 10. The CDR3 has 15 amino acids. Germline V gene data show CDR1 as LNHDA and CDR2 as SQIVND (reference sequence).

J is TRBJ2-3 and V is TRBV19, with a tentative D call TRBD2 (7 bases). The CDR3 length is 20 residues. The V end lost 0 bases, the J end lost 0 bases, and 22 bases lay between the germline ends. The V gene's germline CDR1 is LNHDA and CDR2 SQIVND (reference sequence). The CDR3 bases are TGTGCCAGTAGTATAGACACGTGGGCCAGGGGCGGGGGAAGCACAGATACGCAGTATTTT. This gives the protein CASSIDTWARGGGSTDTQYF.

V and J are TRBV2 and TRBJ2-5, with a tentative D call TRBD2 (6 bases). The CDR3 has 14 residues. Per germline, CDR1 SNHLY and CDR2 FYNNEI. V was pared by 3 bases and J by 2 bases, with 10 bases between. CDR3 sequence (DNA): TGTGCCAGCAGTGAGCCTAGCGAGCAAGAGACCCAGTACTTC. Translated, it gives CASSEPSEQETQYF.

The chain is built from TRBV5-1 and TRBJ2-7; TRBD2 is a possible D gene (5 bases). CDR1 is SGHRS and CDR2 is YFSETQ in the germline V gene. This CDR3 is built from 17 residues. Trimming shortened V by 0 bases and J by 3 bases, and 19 bases separated the two germline ends. CDR3 sequence (DNA): TGCGCCAGCAGCTTGGAACCCCGGAGGACCGAGATCTACGAGCAGTACTTC. This gives the protein CASSLEPRRTEIYEQYF.

This clone was observed at least ten times. Here the CDR3 reads CASSFTPASEQYF. The CDR3 nucleotides are TGTGCCAGCAGTTTTACCCCGGCGAGTGAGCAGTACTTC. V usage is TRBV27 and J usage is TRBJ2-7, with no clear D. The CDR3 is 13 amino acids. Trimming removed 3 bases from V and 7 bases from J, with 13 bases in between. Looked up from germline, CDR1 is MNHEY and CDR2 is SMNVEV (reference sequence).

The chain employs TRBV28 and TRBJ2-1; maybe TRBD2 (6 bases). Germline CDR1 and CDR2: MDHEN and SYDVKM. The CDR3 contains 12 residues. Deletions cut 8 bases from V and 3 bases from J, with 8 bases between. CDR3 protein: CASGRDYNEQFF. The CDR3, as DNA: TGTGCCAGCGGGCGGGACTACAATGAGCAGTTCTTC.

As to this clone: The likely explanation is a read error, given a far larger clone one base away. The V gene is TRBV4-1, the J gene TRBJ2-5; D may match TRBD1 or TRBD2 (6 bases each). Near its end, the DNA agrees better with TRBJ2-7, so the J call may be wrong. The germline V gene has CDR1 MGHRA and CDR2 YSYEKL. The CDR3 spans 19 residues. The CDR3: CASSQGWFEGGGPSYEQYF. The CDR3 DNA follows: TGCGCCAGCAGCCAAGGGTGGTTCGAAGGAGGGGGGCCCTCCTACGAGCAGTACTTC.

This clone was observed a handful of times. This rearrangement joins TRBV6-6 to TRBJ2-2; 9 bases map to TRBD2. V lost 5 bases and J lost 5; bases outside the gene matches: 9. The CDR3 has 16 residues. The germline gives CDR1 MNHNY, CDR2 SVGAGI (reference sequence). The CDR3, as DNA: TGTGCCAGCAGTCACCTAGGACTAGCGATGACCGGGGAGCTGTTTTTT. Protein sequence: CASSHLGLAMTGELFF.

The J gene is TRBJ2-7, the V gene TRBV2; 9 bases are a match to TRBD2. CDR1 and CDR2 from the germline V gene are SNHLY and FYNNEI. CDR3 length equals 15 residues. V gave up 2 bases and J gave up 6 bases; unmatched junction bases: 8. DNA of the CDR3: TGTGCCAGCAGTGAAATAGCGGGAGTTCAGGGCGAGCAGTACTTC. Its translation is CASSEIAGVQGEQYF.